The following is a T cell receptor (beta chain) sequence with its context. What it binds is unknown. The data derive from a study of cytomegalovirus exposure and HLA in healthy donors. Study at large: A preliminary data release comprised roughly 80 million unique TCRs obtained from HLA-typed donors.

13 Jbeta primers and 60 Vbeta primers were used for the PCR. The repertoire was sequenced with immunoSEQ multiplex PCR; TCRdb's copy has only in-frame clones and lacks some. The sample records around 200,000 clones, around 85% being singletons. Regarding the study as a whole: In vitro testing confirmed a few CMV-associated chains as specific for CMV antigens. The availability of immune exposure information extended only to CMV serostatus.

V was cut by 7 bases and J by 3 bases, with 16 bases left in between. The length of the CDR3 is 15 residues. The germline gives CDR1 MDHEN, CDR2 SYDVKM. The origin of this receptor is a man between 50 and 59 years old in good health and CMV-seronegative. The chain couples TRBV28 to TRBJ2-1; TRBD2 is a possible D gene (5 bases). Sequenced input: PBMCs. Here the CDR3 DNA reads TGTGCCAGCACCTCCTCGAGGGTCAGCTACAATGAGCAGTTCTTC. Translated: CASTSSRVSYNEQFF.